This is a list of T cell receptor beta chains from one sample in a study of blood T cell repertoires in COVID-19. TCRdb keeps only in-frame clones here, not all; method: immunoSEQ multiplex PCR. In the table there are a few hundred thousand clones, around 84% of which are singletons. Sequenced material: peripheral blood. These receptors were collected from a man over 45 with acute or convalescent COVID-19. The CDR3 runs from the conserved cysteine through the conserved F or W. The D gene is left open where the match is weak. Clone size is given for some rows only: seen once, a few or many times, or a class if the clone is expanded.

DNA,CDR3,length,size,V,D,J
TGCGCCAGCAGCTTAGGACAGGGGTGGGAGACCCAGTACTTC,CASSLGQGWETQYF,14,-,TRBV5-1,TRBD1,TRBJ2-5
TGCGCCAGCAGCTTGGGACTAGCGGACCTCACAGATACGCAGTATTTT,CASSLGLADLTDTQYF,16,-,TRBV5-1,TRBD2,TRBJ2-3
TGTGCCATCCGGGACAGGGAAGGCCAGCCCCAGCATTTT,CAIRDREGQPQHF,13,-,TRBV10-3,TRBD1,TRBJ1-5
TGTGCCAGCAGCACGGGGACAGTCTACACCTTC,CASSTGTVYTF,11,-,TRBV5-4,TRBD1,TRBJ1-2
TGTGCCAGCAGCGACAGGGGGAGTGAAAAACTGTTTTTT,CASSDRGSEKLFF,13,-,TRBV11-3,TRBD1,TRBJ1-4
TGTGCCAGCAGCTTCGACAGGGGGATGGTAGCTTTCTTT,CASSFDRGMVAFF,13,-,TRBV7-6,TRBD1,TRBJ1-1
TGTGCCAGCAGTGACGGCAGGGGGTTTGTCACTGAAGCTTTCTTT,CASSDGRGFVTEAFF,15,-,TRBV2,TRBD1,TRBJ1-1
TGTGCCATCAGTGATGACAGGGGAGCCATCGGGGAGCTGTTTTTT,CAISDDRGAIGELFF,15,-,TRBV10-3,TRBD1,TRBJ2-2
TGTGCCAGCAGAAACAGGGCCTACAATGAGCAGTTCTTC,CASRNRAYNEQFF,13,-,TRBV7-2,-,TRBJ2-1
TGCAGCGTTCGCAGGATGGGACTAAACTATGGCTACACCTTC,CSVRRMGLNYGYTF,14,-,TRBV29-1,-,TRBJ1-2
TGTGCCAGCAAACTGGACAGCCTTAGCAATCAGCCCCAGCATTTT,CASKLDSLSNQPQHF,15,-,TRBV2,-,TRBJ1-5
TGCGCCAGCCAACAGGGCTACACCGGGGAGCTGTTTTTT,CASQQGYTGELFF,13,-,TRBV10-1,-,TRBJ2-2
TGTGCCAGCAGCCTCCCGGGACAGGTGAGCTCCTACAATGAGCAGTTCTTC,CASSLPGQVSSYNEQFF,17,-,TRBV5-4,TRBD1,TRBJ2-1
TGTGCCAGTAGTCCGGAGACAGGGAGTTTATCCGGGGAGCTGTTTTTT,CASSPETGSLSGELFF,16,-,TRBV19,TRBD1,TRBJ2-2
TGTGCCAGCAGCCGCCTCGGACTCGAAGAGCAGTTCTTC,CASSRLGLEEQFF,13,-,TRBV7-3,-,TRBJ2-1
TGTGCCTGGAGTGCCGGACAGGGGGCCAAAAACATTCAGTACTTC,CAWSAGQGAKNIQYF,15,-,TRBV30,TRBD1,TRBJ2-4
TGTGCCAGCAGCCGCGGTGGGCAGCCCCAGCATTTT,CASSRGGQPQHF,12,few,TRBV12-3/TRBV12-4,-,TRBJ1-5
TGTGCCAGTAGTATTAAGACAGCGCATGGCTACACCTTC,CASSIKTAHGYTF,13,-,TRBV19,-,TRBJ1-2
TGTGCCAGCAGCGAACAGGGTATTGAAGCTTTCTTT,CASSEQGIEAFF,12,-,TRBV7-9,-,TRBJ1-1
TGCGCCAGCAGCTTGGGGACAGGGGGCGAGACCCAGTACTTC,CASSLGTGGETQYF,14,-,TRBV5-1,TRBD1,TRBJ2-5
TGTGCCAGCAGCTTGGATGGACAGGGGGCAGAAGCTTTCTTT,CASSLDGQGAEAFF,14,-,TRBV5-5,TRBD1,TRBJ1-1
TGTGCCAGCAGGGCCCGGACAGGCTTCAATCAGCCCCAGCATTTT,CASRARTGFNQPQHF,15,-,TRBV2,TRBD1,TRBJ1-5
TGTGCCAGCAGTTTTCGCAGGTCAACTGAAGCTTTCTTT,CASSFRRSTEAFF,13,-,TRBV28,-,TRBJ1-1
TGCGCCAGCAGCTTGGGGGACAGCTATAATTCACCCCTCCACTTT,CASSLGDSYNSPLHF,15,-,TRBV5-1,TRBD1,TRBJ1-6
TGTGCCAGCAGCTTAGATCCAGGGAGGAATGAGCAGTTCTTC,CASSLDPGRNEQFF,14,-,TRBV7-9,-,TRBJ2-1
TGTGCCAGCAGCTTAACAGATAGTTTCCAGCCCCAGCATTTT,CASSLTDSFQPQHF,14,-,TRBV7-9,-,TRBJ1-5
TGCGCCAGTTCCCCAAGACAGGGGAACAATGAGCAGTTCTTC,CASSPRQGNNEQFF,14,-,TRBV5-1,TRBD1,TRBJ2-1
TGCGCCAGCAGCTTGGTACAGGGTAGCCACAATGAGCAGTTCTTC,CASSLVQGSHNEQFF,15,once,TRBV5-1,-,TRBJ2-1